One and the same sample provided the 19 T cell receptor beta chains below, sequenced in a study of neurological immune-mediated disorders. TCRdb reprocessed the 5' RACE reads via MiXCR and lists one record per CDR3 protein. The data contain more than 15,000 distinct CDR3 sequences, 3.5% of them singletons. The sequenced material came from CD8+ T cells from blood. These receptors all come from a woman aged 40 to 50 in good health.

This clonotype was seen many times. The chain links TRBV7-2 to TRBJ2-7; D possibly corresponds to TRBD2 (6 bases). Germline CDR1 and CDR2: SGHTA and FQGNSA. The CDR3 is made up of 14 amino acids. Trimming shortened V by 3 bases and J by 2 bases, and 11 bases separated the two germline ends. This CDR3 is CASSFRLGPYEQYF. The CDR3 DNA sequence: TGTGCCAGCAGCTTCCGACTAGGGCCCTACGAGCAGTACTTC.

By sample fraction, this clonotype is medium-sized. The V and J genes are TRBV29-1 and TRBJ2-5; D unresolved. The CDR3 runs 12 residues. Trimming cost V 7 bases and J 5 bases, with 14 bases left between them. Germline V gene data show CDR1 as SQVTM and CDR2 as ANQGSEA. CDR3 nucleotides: TGCAGCGCCGACCCCTCCCCTGAGACCCAGTACTTC. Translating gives CSADPSPETQYF.

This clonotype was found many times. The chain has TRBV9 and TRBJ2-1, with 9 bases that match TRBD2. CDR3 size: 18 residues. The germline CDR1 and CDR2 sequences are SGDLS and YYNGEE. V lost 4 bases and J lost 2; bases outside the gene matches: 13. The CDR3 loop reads CASSSPGREGPPYNEQFF. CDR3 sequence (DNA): TGTGCCAGCAGCTCCCCGGGGCGGGAGGGCCCCCCCTACAATGAGCAGTTCTTC.

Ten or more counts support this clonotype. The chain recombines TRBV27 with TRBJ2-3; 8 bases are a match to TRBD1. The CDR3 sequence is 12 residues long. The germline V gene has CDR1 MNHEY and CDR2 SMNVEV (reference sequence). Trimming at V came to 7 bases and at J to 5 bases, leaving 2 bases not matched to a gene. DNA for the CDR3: TGTGCCAGCAATACAGGGGGAGATACGCAGTATTTT. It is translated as CASNTGGDTQYF.

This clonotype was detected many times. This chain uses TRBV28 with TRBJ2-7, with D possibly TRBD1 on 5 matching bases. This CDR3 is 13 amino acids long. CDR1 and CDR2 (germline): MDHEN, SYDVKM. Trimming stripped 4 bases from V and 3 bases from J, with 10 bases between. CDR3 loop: CASSWGYLYEQYF. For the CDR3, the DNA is TGTGCCAGCAGTTGGGGCTACCTCTACGAGCAGTACTTC.

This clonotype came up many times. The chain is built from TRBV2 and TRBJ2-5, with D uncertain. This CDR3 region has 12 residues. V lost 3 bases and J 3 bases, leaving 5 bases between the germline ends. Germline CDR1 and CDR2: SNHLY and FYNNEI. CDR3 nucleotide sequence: TGTGCCAGCAGTGACTGGAAAGAGACCCAGTACTTC. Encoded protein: CASSDWKETQYF.

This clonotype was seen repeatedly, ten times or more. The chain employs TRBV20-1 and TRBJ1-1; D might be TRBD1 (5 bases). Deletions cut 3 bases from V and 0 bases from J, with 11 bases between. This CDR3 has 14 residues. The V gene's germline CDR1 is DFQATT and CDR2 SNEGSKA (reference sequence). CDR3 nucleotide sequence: TGCAGTGCTAGGTCCCCAGGGATGAACACTGAAGCTTTCTTT. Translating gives CSARSPGMNTEAFF.

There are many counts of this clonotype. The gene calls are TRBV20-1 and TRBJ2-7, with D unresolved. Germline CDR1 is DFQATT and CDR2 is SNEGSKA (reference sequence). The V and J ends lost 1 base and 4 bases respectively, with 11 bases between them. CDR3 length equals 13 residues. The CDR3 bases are TGCAGTGCTAGAGGCCTAGAGTTTTACGAGCAGTACTTC. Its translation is CSARGLEFYEQYF.

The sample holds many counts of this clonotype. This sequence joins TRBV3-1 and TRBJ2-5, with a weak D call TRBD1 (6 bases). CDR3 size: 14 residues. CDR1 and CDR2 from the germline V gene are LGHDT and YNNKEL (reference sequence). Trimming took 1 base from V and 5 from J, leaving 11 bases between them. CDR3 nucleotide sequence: TGTGCCAGCAGCCAAGGAGGGGGAACGGAGACCCAGTACTTC. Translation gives CASSQGGGTETQYF.

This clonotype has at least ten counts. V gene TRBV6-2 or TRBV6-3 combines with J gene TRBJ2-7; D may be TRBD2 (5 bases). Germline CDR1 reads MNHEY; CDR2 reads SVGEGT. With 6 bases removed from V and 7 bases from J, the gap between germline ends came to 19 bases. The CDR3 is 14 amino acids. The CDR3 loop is CASRDRRDFDEQYF. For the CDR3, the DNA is TGTGCCAGCAGGGACCGACGGGATTTCGATGAGCAGTACTTC.

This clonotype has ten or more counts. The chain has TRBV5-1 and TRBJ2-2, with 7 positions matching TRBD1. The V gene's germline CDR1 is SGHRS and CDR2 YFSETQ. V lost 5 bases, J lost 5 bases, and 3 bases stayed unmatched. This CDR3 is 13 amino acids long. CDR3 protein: CASRQGITGELFF. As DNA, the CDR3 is TGCGCCAGCAGACAGGGGATTACCGGGGAGCTGTTTTTT.

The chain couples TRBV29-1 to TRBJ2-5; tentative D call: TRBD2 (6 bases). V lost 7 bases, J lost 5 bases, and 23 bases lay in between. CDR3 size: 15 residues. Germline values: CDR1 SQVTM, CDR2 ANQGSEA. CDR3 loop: CSAARWRDLQETQYF. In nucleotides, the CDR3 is TGCAGCGCCGCCCGCTGGAGGGACCTTCAGGAGACCCAGTACTTC.

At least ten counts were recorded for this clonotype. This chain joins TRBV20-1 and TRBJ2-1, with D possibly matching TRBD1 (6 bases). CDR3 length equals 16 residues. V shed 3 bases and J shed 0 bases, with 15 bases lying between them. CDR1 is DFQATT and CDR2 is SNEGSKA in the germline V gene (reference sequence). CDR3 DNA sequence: TGCAGTGCTAGGCTTTATGGACAGTCCTCCTACAATGAGCAGTTCTTC. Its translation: CSARLYGQSSYNEQFF.

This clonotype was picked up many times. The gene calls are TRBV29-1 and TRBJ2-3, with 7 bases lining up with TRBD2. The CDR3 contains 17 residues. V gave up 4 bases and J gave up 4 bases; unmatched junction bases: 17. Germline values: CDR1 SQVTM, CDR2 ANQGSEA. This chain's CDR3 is CSVATLWAGVKADTQYF. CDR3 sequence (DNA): TGCAGCGTTGCTACCCTTTGGGCGGGAGTTAAAGCAGATACGCAGTATTTT.

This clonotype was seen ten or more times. CDR3 sequence: CASTGNTEAFF. The CDR3 coding sequence is TGTGCCAGCACCGGGAACACTGAAGCTTTCTTT. The chain employs TRBV11-2 and TRBJ1-1; no clear D gene. The ends were cut back, 7 bases at V and 1 base at J, with 4 bases in the middle. CDR3 length equals 11 residues. Germline V gives CDR1 SGHAT, CDR2 FQNNGV.

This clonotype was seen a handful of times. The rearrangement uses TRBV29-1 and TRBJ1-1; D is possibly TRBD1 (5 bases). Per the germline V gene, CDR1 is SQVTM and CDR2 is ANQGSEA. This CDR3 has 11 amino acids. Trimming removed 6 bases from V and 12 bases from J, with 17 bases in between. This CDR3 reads CSVTGLLGTFF. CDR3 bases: TGCAGCGTCACGGGACTTTTGGGGACTTTCTTT. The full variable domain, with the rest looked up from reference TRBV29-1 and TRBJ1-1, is SAVISQKPSRDICQRGTSLTIQCQVDSQVTMMFWYRQQPGQSLTLIATANQGSEATYESGFVIDKFPISRPNLTFSTLTVSNMSPEDSSIYLCSVTGLLGTFFGQGTRLTVV.

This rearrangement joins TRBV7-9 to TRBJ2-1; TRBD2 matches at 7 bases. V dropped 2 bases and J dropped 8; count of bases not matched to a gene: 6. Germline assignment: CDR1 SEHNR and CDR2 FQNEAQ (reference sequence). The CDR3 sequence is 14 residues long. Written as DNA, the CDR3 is TGTGCCAGCAGCTTACCAGCGGGGCGGGATGAGCAGTTCTTC. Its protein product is CASSLPAGRDEQFF.

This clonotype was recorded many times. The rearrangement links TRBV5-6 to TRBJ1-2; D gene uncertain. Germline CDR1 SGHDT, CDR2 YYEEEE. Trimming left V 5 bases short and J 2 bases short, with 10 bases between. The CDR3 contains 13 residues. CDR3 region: CASRGTGNYGYTF. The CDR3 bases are TGTGCCAGCAGAGGAACCGGGAACTATGGCTACACCTTC. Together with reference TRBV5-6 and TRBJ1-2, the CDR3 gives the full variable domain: DAGVTQSPTHLIKTRGQQVTLRCSPKSGHDTVSWYQQALGQGPQFIFQYYEEEERQRGNFPDRFSGHQFPNYSSELNVNALLLGDSALYLCASRGTGNYGYTFGSGTRLTVV.

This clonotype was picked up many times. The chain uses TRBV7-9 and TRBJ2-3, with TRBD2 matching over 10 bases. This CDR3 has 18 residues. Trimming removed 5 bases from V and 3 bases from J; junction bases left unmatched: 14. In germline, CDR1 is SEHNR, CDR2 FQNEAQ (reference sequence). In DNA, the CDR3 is TGTGCCAGCAGCCTCTCTAGCGGGAGAGGTAGGAAGACAGATACGCAGTATTTT. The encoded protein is CASSLSSGRGRKTDTQYF.